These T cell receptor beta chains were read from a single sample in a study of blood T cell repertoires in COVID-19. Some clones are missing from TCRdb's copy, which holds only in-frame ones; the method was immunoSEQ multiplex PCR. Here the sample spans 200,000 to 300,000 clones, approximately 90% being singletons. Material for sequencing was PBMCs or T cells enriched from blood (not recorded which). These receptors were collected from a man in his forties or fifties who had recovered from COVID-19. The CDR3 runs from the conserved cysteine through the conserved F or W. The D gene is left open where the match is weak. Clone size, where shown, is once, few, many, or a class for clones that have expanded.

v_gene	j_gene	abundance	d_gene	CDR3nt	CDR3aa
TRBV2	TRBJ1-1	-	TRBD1	TGTGCCAGCAGCCTAATGGGACAGGCGGGGGCTGAAGCTTTCTTT	CASSLMGQAGAEAFF
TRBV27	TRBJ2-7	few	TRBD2	TGTGCCAGCAGTTTATGGACTAGCAGAGTCTACGAGCAGTACTTC	CASSLWTSRVYEQYF
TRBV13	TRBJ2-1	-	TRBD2	TGTGCCAGCAGCCCCGGGACTAGCGGGGCTAGCTCCTACAATGAGCAGTTCTTC	CASSPGTSGASSYNEQFF
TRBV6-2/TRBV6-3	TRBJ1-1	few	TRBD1	TGTGCCAGCAGTTACTCCCCGGGGACAGCCCCGAACACTGAAGCTTTCTTT	CASSYSPGTAPNTEAFF
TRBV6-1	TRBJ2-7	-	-	TGTGCCAGCAGTGAAACCGTAGCACCCGGATCCTACGAGCAGTACTTC	CASSETVAPGSYEQYF
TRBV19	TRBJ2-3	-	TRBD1	TGTGCCAGTAGCGGACAGGGGGGGCCAGATACGCAGTATTTT	CASSGQGGPDTQYF
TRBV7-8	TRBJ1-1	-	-	TGTGCCAGCAGCCCCGGCCGCTCTAGACCTATGAACACTGAAGCTTTCTTT	CASSPGRSRPMNTEAFF
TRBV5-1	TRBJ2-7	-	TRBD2	TGCGCCAGCAGCTCCGGACTAGAACCCTACGAGCAGTACTTC	CASSSGLEPYEQYF
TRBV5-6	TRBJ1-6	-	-	TGTGCCAGCAGCGGGCTTCTGGGACTGGATTATAATTCACCCCTCCACTTT	CASSGLLGLDYNSPLHF
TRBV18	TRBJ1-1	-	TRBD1	TGTGCCAGCTCACCGCGGGACAGGGGGAACACTGAAGCTTTCTTT	CASSPRDRGNTEAFF
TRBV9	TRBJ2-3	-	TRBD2	TGTGTCACCGGGACTAGCGGGAGGGCCACAGATACGCAGTATTTT	CVTGTSGRATDTQYF
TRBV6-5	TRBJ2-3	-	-	TGTGCCAGTCGGAGAATTAGCACAGATACGCAGTATTTT	CASRRISTDTQYF
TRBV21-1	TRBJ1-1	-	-	TGTGCCAGCAGCAAAGTGATACGACAGCTCAACACTGAAGCTTTCTTT	CASSKVIRQLNTEAFF
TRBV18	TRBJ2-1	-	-	TGTGCCAGCTCACCACCGCCGGCGGAGTCCTACAATGAGCAGTTCTTC	CASSPPPAESYNEQFF
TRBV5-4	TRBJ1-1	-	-	TGTGCCAGTACCGGTACAGGGTTCACTGAAGCTTTCTTT	CASTGTGFTEAFF
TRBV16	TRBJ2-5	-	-	TGTGCCAGCAGCCAATCGTCCCAGGGCCCATCCCAAGAGACCCAGTACTTC	CASSQSSQGPSQETQYF
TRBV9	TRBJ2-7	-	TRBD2	TGTGCCAGCAGCGTCGGCGGGAGCGGGGTTTTCGAGCAGTACTTC	CASSVGGSGVFEQYF
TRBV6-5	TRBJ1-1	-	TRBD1	TGTGCCAGCAGTTACTCAGGGACAGGCGACACTGAAGCTTTCTTT	CASSYSGTGDTEAFF
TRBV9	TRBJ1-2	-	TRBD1	TGTGCCAGCAGCGTAACTAGGACAGGGGGCTCCTATGGCTACACCTTC	CASSVTRTGGSYGYTF
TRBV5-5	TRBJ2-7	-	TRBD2	TGTGCCAGCAGCTTGAGGGGTTCGCTAGCGGAAGCCTACGAGCAGTACTTC	CASSLRGSLAEAYEQYF
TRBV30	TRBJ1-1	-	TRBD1	TGTGCCTGGAGTGTAGGACAGGGAAACACTGAAGCTTTCTTT	CAWSVGQGNTEAFF
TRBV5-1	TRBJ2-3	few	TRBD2	TGCGCCAGCAGCGCCGGACTAGCGGGGGGGATTGATACGCAGTATTTT	CASSAGLAGGIDTQYF
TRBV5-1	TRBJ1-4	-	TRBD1	TGCGCCAGCAGCTTGGGGGTGGACAGGCTCAATGAAAAACTGTTTTTT	CASSLGVDRLNEKLFF
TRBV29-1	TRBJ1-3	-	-	TGCAGCGTTGGCGTCGGGGGAAACACCATATATTTT	CSVGVGGNTIYF
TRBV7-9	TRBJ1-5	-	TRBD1	TGTGCCAGCAGCCCACAGGGGGCGAGTAATCAGTCCCAGCATTTT	CASSPQGASNQSQHF
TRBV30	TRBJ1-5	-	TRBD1	TGTGCCTGGAGTGACCCGGGACAGGGGTTCGGCAATCAGCCCCAGCATTTT	CAWSDPGQGFGNQPQHF
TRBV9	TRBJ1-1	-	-	TGTGCCAGCAGCGTATCTCCGGGGATGAACACTGAAGCTTTCTTT	CASSVSPGMNTEAFF
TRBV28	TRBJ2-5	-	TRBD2	TGTGCCAGCAGTGTTACCCTAGCGGGAGAGACCCAGTACTTC	CASSVTLAGETQYF